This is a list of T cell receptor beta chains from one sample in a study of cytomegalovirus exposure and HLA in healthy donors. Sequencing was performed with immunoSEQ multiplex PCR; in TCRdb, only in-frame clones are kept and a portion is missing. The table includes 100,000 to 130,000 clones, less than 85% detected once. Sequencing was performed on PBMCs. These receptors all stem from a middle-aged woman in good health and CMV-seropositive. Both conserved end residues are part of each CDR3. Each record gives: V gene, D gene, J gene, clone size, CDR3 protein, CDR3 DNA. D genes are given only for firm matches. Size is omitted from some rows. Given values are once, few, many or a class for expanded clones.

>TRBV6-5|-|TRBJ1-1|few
CASSSQGLRTEAFF
TGTGCCAGCAGTTCCCAGGGCTTGAGAACTGAAGCTTTCTTT
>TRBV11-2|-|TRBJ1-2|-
CASSMQVGYGYGYTF
TGTGCCAGCAGCATGCAAGTCGGGTACGGCTATGGCTACACCTTC
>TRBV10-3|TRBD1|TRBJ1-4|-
CAISGQGEGSSNEKLFF
TGTGCCATCAGTGGACAGGGGGAAGGTTCGTCTAATGAAAAACTGTTTTTT
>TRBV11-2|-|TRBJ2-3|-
CASSLGPGFQYF
TGTGCCAGCAGCTTAGGACCGGGATTTCAGTATTTT
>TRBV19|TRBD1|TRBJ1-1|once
CASSPDRDTEAFF
TGTGCCAGTAGTCCCGACAGGGACACTGAAGCTTTCTTT
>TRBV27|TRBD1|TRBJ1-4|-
CASSLIQGATNEKLFF
TGTGCCAGCAGTTTGATACAGGGGGCCACTAATGAAAAACTGTTTTTT
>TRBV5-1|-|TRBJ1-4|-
CASSLGALNEKLFF
TGCGCCAGCAGCTTGGGGGCCCTTAATGAAAAACTGTTTTTT
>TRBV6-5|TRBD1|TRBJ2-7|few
CASKGQGRTYEQYF
TGTGCCAGCAAAGGACAGGGGAGGACCTACGAGCAGTACTTC
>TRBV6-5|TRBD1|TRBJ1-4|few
CASSYDRGKLFF
TGTGCCAGCAGTTACGACAGGGGAAAACTGTTTTTT
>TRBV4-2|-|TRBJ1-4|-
CASSLGTRSNNEKLFF
TGTGCCAGCAGCCTCGGGACAAGAAGTAATAATGAAAAACTGTTTTTT
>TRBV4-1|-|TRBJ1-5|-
CASSQEQGNQPQHF
TGCGCCAGCAGCCAAGAGCAGGGCAATCAGCCCCAGCATTTT
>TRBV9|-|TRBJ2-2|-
CASREGAPNTGELFF
TGTGCCAGCAGGGAGGGGGCGCCCAACACCGGGGAGCTGTTTTTT
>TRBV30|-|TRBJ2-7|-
CAWRTPGARGEQYF
TGTGCCTGGAGGACCCCAGGGGCGAGAGGAGAGCAGTACTTC
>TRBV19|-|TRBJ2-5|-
CASRSGETQYF
TGTGCCAGTAGGAGCGGGGAGACCCAGTACTTC
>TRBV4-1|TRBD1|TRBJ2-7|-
CASSRTGEFYEQYF
TGCGCCAGCAGCCGGACAGGGGAATTCTACGAGCAGTACTTC
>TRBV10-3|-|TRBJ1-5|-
CAISAYRESNQPQHF
TGTGCCATCAGTGCCTACAGGGAAAGCAATCAGCCCCAGCATTTT
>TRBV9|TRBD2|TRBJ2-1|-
CASSGTSGSDEQFF
TGTGCCAGCAGCGGGACTAGCGGGAGTGATGAGCAGTTCTTC
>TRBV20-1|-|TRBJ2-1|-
CSARESNEQFF
TGCAGTGCTAGAGAGAGCAATGAGCAGTTCTTC
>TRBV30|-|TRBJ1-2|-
CAWSTNYGYTF
TGTGCCTGGTCTACTAACTATGGCTACACCTTC
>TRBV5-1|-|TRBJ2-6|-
CASKVGQVVSGANVLTF
TGCGCCAGCAAGGTGGGGCAGGTGGTCTCTGGGGCCAACGTCCTGACTTTC
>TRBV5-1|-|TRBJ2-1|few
CASSLNSYNEQFF
TGCGCCAGCAGCTTGAACAGCTACAATGAGCAGTTCTTC
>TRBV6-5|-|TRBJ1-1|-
CASKMTETAKAFF
TGTGCCAGCAAAATGACAGAAACCGCTAAAGCTTTCTTT
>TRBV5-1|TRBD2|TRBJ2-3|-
CASGSRSGGEDTQYF
TGCGCCAGCGGTTCGAGAAGCGGGGGAGAAGATACGCAGTATTTT
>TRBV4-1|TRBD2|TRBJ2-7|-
CASSHPSTSGGYEQYF
TGCGCCAGCAGCCACCCTTCGACTAGCGGGGGCTACGAGCAGTACTTC
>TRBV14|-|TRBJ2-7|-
CASSQVEGHEQYF
TGTGCCAGCAGCCAAGTAGAGGGCCACGAGCAGTACTTC
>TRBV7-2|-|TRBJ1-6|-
CASSVDSSYNSPLHF
TGTGCCAGCAGCGTAGACAGCTCCTATAATTCACCCCTCCACTTT
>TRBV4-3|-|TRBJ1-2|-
CASSQDLREGGYTF
TGCGCCAGCAGCCAAGATTTGAGGGAAGGCGGCTACACCTTC
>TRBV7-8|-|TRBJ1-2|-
CASSLSGSMYGYTF
TGTGCCAGCAGCTTATCTGGCTCGATGTATGGCTACACCTTC
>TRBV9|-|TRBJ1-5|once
CASIPKVGGFNQPQHF
TGTGCCAGCATCCCAAAAGTGGGGGGGTTCAATCAGCCCCAGCATTTT
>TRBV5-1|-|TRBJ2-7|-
CASSLAGLSYEQYF
TGCGCCAGCAGCCTGGCAGGCTTATCCTACGAGCAGTACTTC
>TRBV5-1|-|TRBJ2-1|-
CASSPGEWGGGEQFF
TGCGCCAGCAGCCCCGGCGAATGGGGAGGGGGTGAGCAGTTCTTC
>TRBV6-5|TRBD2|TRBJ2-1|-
CASSYVSGGVDEQFF
TGTGCCAGCAGTTACGTTAGCGGGGGGGTTGATGAGCAGTTCTTC
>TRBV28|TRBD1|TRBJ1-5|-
CASSPPDRGYQPQHF
TGTGCCAGCAGTCCGCCTGACAGGGGATATCAGCCCCAGCATTTT
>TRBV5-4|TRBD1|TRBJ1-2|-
CASSAGTAYGYTF
TGTGCCAGCAGCGCCGGGACAGCGTATGGCTACACCTTC
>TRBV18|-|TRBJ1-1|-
CASSQKTENTEAFF
TGTGCCAGCTCACAAAAAACAGAGAACACTGAAGCTTTCTTT